These 2 T cell receptor beta chains originate from one sample sequenced in a study of blood T cell repertoires in COVID-19. Sequenced by immunoSEQ multiplex PCR; TCRdb stores in-frame clones only, minus some. The data show some 200,000 clones, around 90% seen once. Sequenced sample: peripheral blood. Every receptor here comes from a man aged 45-60 years with acute or convalescent COVID-19.

This chain uses TRBV20-1 with TRBJ1-2; TRBD1 might be the D (5 bases). V dropped 3 bases and J dropped 4 bases, with 15 bases sitting between them. Germline CDR1 reads DFQATT; CDR2 reads SNEGSKA (reference sequence). This CDR3 has 14 amino acids. The DNA of the CDR3 is TGCAGTGCTAGTCCTCGACAGACCTCCTATGGCTACACCTTC. It is translated as CSASPRQTSYGYTF.

V and J are TRBV18 and TRBJ2-1; 7 bases are shared with TRBD2. Germline CDR1 KGHSH, CDR2 LQKENI. CDR3 length equals 16 residues. The J segment lost 6 bases and the V segment lost 3 bases, leaving 11 bases of the junction unmatched. Here the CDR3 reads CASSPVPAGDRNEQFF. The CDR3 DNA follows: TGTGCCAGCTCACCGGTACCGGCGGGAGACCGCAATGAGCAGTTCTTC.